One and the same sample provided the 23 T cell receptor beta chains below, sequenced in a study of T-cell memory formation after mild COVID-19. MiXCR was run by TCRdb on the 5' RACE reads, yielding one entry per CDR3 protein. The repertoire includes about 470,000 distinct CDR3 sequences, 20% to 30% of them detected once, and approximately 13% sits in the top ten. The sample was PBMCs or a T cell subset sorted from them (not recorded which). The receptors shown here come from an adult woman who had mild COVID-19 (a few samples of this study predate the infection). Cell type and time point are not known.

This clonotype was seen more than once but under ten times. J is TRBJ2-1 and V is TRBV20-1, with D possibly being TRBD1 or TRBD2 (5 bases each). Germline V gene data show CDR1 as DFQATT and CDR2 as SNEGSKA (reference sequence). This CDR3 has 14 residues. V was shortened by 0 bases and J by 1 base, with 7 bases between the two germline ends. The CDR3 bases are TGCAGTGCTAGAGATGAGGGGTCCTACAATGAGCAGTTCTTC. Its translation: CSARDEGSYNEQFF.

In this sample, this clonotype turned up a few times. This chain joins TRBV7-6 and TRBJ2-5, with D perhaps being TRBD1 or TRBD2 (5 bases each). With 1 base removed from V and 4 bases from J, the gap between germline ends came to 28 bases. The CDR3 has 20 amino acids. Germline CDR1 SGHVS, CDR2 FNYEAQ. Here the CDR3 DNA reads TGTGCCAGCAGCTTAGGCCCTCCTGGGACGCCTGCCCAGCATCGAGAGACCCAGTACTTC. This sequence encodes CASSLGPPGTPAQHRETQYF. Together with reference TRBV7-6 and TRBJ2-5, the CDR3 gives the full variable domain: GAGVSQSPRYKVTKRGQDVALRCDPISGHVSLYWYRQALGQGPEFLTYFNYEAQQDKSGLPNDRFSAERPEGSISTLTIQRTEQRDSAMYRCASSLGPPGTPAQHRETQYFGPGTRLLVL.

This clonotype appeared a few times. J is TRBJ1-1 and V is TRBV5-1, with 7 nucleotides matching TRBD1. The CDR3 has 16 amino acids. The V gene end was trimmed by 1 base and the J gene end by 0 bases; junction bases not matched to a gene: 6. Germline loops: CDR1 SGHRS, CDR2 YFSETQ. The CDR3 DNA reads as TGCGCCAGCAGCTTGTGGGCCGGGACAGTGAACACTGAAGCTTTCTTT. This encodes CASSLWAGTVNTEAFF.

The chain couples TRBV29-1 to TRBJ2-7; D perhaps matches TRBD2 (7 bases). Germline loops: CDR1 SQVTM, CDR2 ANQGSEA. The V gene lost 6 bases and the J gene lost 2 bases, with 17 bases spanning the gap. The CDR3 has 14 amino acids. CDR3 in amino acids: CSVDGGATAYEQYF. CDR3 bases: TGCAGCGTCGATGGGGGGGCTACTGCCTACGAGCAGTACTTC.

A few counts support this clonotype. The rearrangement links TRBV7-9 to TRBJ2-7; 11 positions match TRBD1. The germline V gene encodes CDR1 SEHNR and CDR2 FQNEAQ (reference sequence). This CDR3 is 15 amino acids long. J gave up 5 bases and V 5 bases, and 8 bases lay outside the gene matches. CDR3 in amino acids: CASSHTGTGGDEQYF. The CDR3 nucleotides are TGTGCCAGCAGCCATACCGGGACAGGGGGGGACGAGCAGTACTTC. Looking up the rest from reference TRBV7-9 and TRBJ2-7 gives the full variable domain: DTGVSQNPRHKITKRGQNVTFRCDPISEHNRLYWYRQTLGQGPEFLTYFQNEAQLEKSRLLSDRFSAERPKGSFSTLEIQRTEQGDSAMYLCASSHTGTGGDEQYFGPGTRLTVT.

The chain links TRBV19 to TRBJ2-5; D perhaps matches TRBD1 (6 bases). Trimming pared 3 bases from V and 5 bases from J, leaving 16 bases between. This CDR3 has 15 residues. CDR1 is LNHDA and CDR2 is SQIVND in the germline V gene (reference sequence). CDR3 DNA sequence: TGTGCCAGTAGTATGAGAACTACAGGGTCGGAGACCCAGTACTTC. This sequence encodes CASSMRTTGSETQYF. Variable domain in full (rest from reference TRBV19 and TRBJ2-5): DGGITQSPKYLFRKEGQNVTLSCEQNLNHDAMYWYRQDPGQGLRLIYYSQIVNDFQKGDIAEGYSVSREKKESFPLTVTSAQKNPTAFYLCASSMRTTGSETQYFGPGTRLLVL.

This chain joins TRBV6-5 and TRBJ2-1, with 14 positions matching TRBD2. There are 16 residues in the CDR3. CDR1 is MNHEY and CDR2 is SVGAGI in the germline V gene. The trim removed 0 bases at V and 7 bases at J, leaving 2 bases unmatched. CDR3 residues: CASSYSGLAGVNEQFF. The CDR3 bases are TGTGCCAGCAGTTACTCGGGACTAGCGGGAGTTAATGAGCAGTTCTTC.

The chain is built from TRBV12-3 or TRBV12-4 and TRBJ2-5; TRBD2 matches at 13 bases. The CDR3 totals 16 residues. V gave up 7 bases and J gave up 1 base; unmatched junction bases: 6. The CDR3 is CASTMGLAGTQETQYF. CDR3 sequence (DNA): TGTGCCAGCACCATGGGACTAGCGGGGACCCAAGAGACCCAGTACTTC.

This chain connects TRBV12-3 or TRBV12-4 to TRBJ2-5, with D possibly being TRBD2 (5 bases). V was shortened by 3 bases and J by 12 bases, with 14 bases between the two germline ends. There are 12 residues in the CDR3. Written as DNA, the CDR3 is TGTGCCAGCAGTTTCGGTTGGAGCGGCGAGTACTTC. This encodes CASSFGWSGEYF.

This clonotype showed up many times. The rearrangement joins TRBV6-5 to TRBJ2-1, with a weak D call TRBD2 (6 bases). The CDR3 extends over 13 amino acids. The germline V gene has CDR1 MNHEY and CDR2 SVGAGI. V lost 7 bases and J 4 bases, leaving 11 bases between the germline ends. The CDR3 loop is CASTDSGYNEQFF. The CDR3 DNA reads as TGTGCCAGCACTGATAGCGGTTACAATGAGCAGTTCTTC.

The V and J genes are TRBV4-1 and TRBJ1-1; TRBD1 agrees at 7 bases. The CDR3 extends over 15 amino acids. V gave up 2 bases and J gave up 0 bases; unmatched junction bases: 3. Germline CDR1 and CDR2: MGHRA and YSYEKL. CDR3 sequence reads: CASSQTGTVNTEAFF. The CDR3 DNA is TGCGCCAGCAGCCAAACCGGGACAGTGAACACTGAAGCTTTCTTT.

The chain links TRBV29-1 to TRBJ2-5, with 7 bases matching TRBD2. This CDR3 region has 12 residues. Germline trimming cut 6 bases from V and 4 bases from J; bases unmatched to any gene: 5. CDR1 and CDR2 from the germline V gene are SQVTM and ANQGSEA. This chain's CDR3 is CSVDSSGETQYF. The CDR3 DNA reads TGCAGCGTCGATTCTAGCGGAGAGACCCAGTACTTC.

The table lists this clonotype with a few counts. The chain has TRBV5-1 and TRBJ2-2; 8 bases are shared with TRBD2. This CDR3 spans 17 amino acids. Trimming took 0 bases from V and 1 from J; bases not matched to a gene: 5. The V gene's germline CDR1 is SGHRS and CDR2 YFSETQ. The CDR3 sequence: CASSLALGTRNTGELFF. The CDR3 DNA reads TGCGCCAGCAGCTTGGCCTTGGGGACTAGGAACACCGGGGAGCTGTTTTTT.

The gene calls are TRBV7-2 and TRBJ1-5; a possible D gene is TRBD1 (5 bases). Germline CDR1 and CDR2: SGHTA and FQGNSA. Trimming pared 0 bases from V and 5 bases from J, leaving 14 bases between. The CDR3 consists of 16 residues. CDR3 in DNA: TGTGCCAGCAGCTTAGCCCTCCAGGGAAGGGATCAGCCCCAGCATTTT. Its translation: CASSLALQGRDQPQHF.

The rearrangement joins TRBV19 to TRBJ2-4; the D gene is possibly TRBD1 (5 bases). V lost 3 bases, J lost 5 bases, and 14 bases lay in between. Germline V gives CDR1 LNHDA, CDR2 SQIVND (reference sequence). The CDR3 has 15 amino acids. For the CDR3, the DNA is TGTGCCAGTAGTATTGTAGGGCAGGGCCAAAACATTCAGTACTTC. Translated: CASSIVGQGQNIQYF.

This clonotype occurred many times. The chain links TRBV7-2 to TRBJ2-3; 7 bases are shared with TRBD2. The junction had 6 bases not matched to a gene; V was cut back by 4 bases and J by 2 bases. The CDR3 totals 15 residues. Germline lookup yields CDR1 SGHTA and CDR2 FQGNSA. The CDR3 coding sequence is TGTGCCAGCAGCTCCTGGGACTACACCACAGATACGCAGTATTTT. Protein product: CASSSWDYTTDTQYF.

The genes are TRBV19 and TRBJ2-1; D is possibly TRBD1 or TRBD2 (5 bases each). The germline V gene has CDR1 LNHDA and CDR2 SQIVND (reference sequence). V was cut by 3 bases and J by 5 bases, with 14 bases left in between. This CDR3 has 15 residues. CDR3 residues: CASSIGASPDNEQFF. The DNA for the CDR3 is TGTGCCAGTAGTATCGGGGCGTCACCGGACAATGAGCAGTTCTTC.

This clonotype was observed a handful of times. The chain has TRBV7-9 and TRBJ1-1, with D possibly being TRBD1 (5 bases). CDR3 length: 12 amino acids. Trimming pared 3 bases from V and 7 bases from J, leaving 9 bases between. The germline V gene encodes CDR1 SEHNR and CDR2 FQNEAQ (reference sequence). The CDR3 DNA reads as TGTGCCAGCAGCTTCGTCGGGGGTGAAGCTTTCTTT. As protein: CASSFVGGEAFF.

The chain carries TRBV6-2 or TRBV6-3 and TRBJ1-5; 7 bases align to TRBD1. Per germline, CDR1 MNHEY and CDR2 SVGEGT. The J segment lost 6 bases and the V segment lost 2 bases, leaving 4 bases of the junction unmatched. The CDR3 loop spans 14 amino acids. CDR3 loop: CASSYVQGGQPQHF. The DNA for the CDR3 is TGTGCCAGCAGTTACGTTCAGGGGGGTCAGCCCCAGCATTTT.

The chain carries TRBV11-1 and TRBJ2-3, with no clear D. Germline V gene lookup returns CDR1 SGHAT and CDR2 FQDESV (reference sequence). V lost 3 bases to trimming and J lost 6 bases, with 7 bases between them. The CDR3 contains 12 residues. As DNA, the CDR3 is TGTGCCAGCAGCTTCTCGTCGGATACGCAGTATTTT. Encoded protein: CASSFSSDTQYF.

This clonotype was counted a few times. The V call is TRBV18, the J call TRBJ2-2, with 7 bases that match TRBD1. Germline CDR1 and CDR2: KGHSH and LQKENI. Unmatched junction bases numbered 14, after V lost 10 bases and J lost 3 bases. This CDR3 is built from 16 residues. The CDR3, as DNA: TGTGCCACCGATGGGGAAGACAGGGCTTACACCGGGGAGCTGTTTTTT. It translates to CATDGEDRAYTGELFF.

This clonotype has just a few counts. The rearrangement uses TRBV29-1 and TRBJ1-4; D is possibly TRBD1 (6 bases). In germline, CDR1 is SQVTM, CDR2 ANQGSEA. The CDR3 is made up of 14 amino acids. Trimming removed 0 bases at V and 8 bases at J, with 13 bases between. As DNA, the CDR3 is TGCAGCGTTGAAGATCCGCGGGGGCGGGAAAAACTGTTTTTT. It specifies CSVEDPRGREKLFF.

The chain recombines TRBV5-1 with TRBJ2-6; 9 bases align to TRBD1. This CDR3 region has 17 residues. V gave up 4 bases and J gave up 0 bases; unmatched junction bases: 5. Germline V gene sequence: CDR1 SGHRS, CDR2 YFSETQ. CDR3 protein: CASSPGQGFSGANVLTF. For the CDR3, the DNA is TGCGCCAGCAGCCCGGGACAGGGATTCTCTGGGGCCAACGTCCTGACTTTC.